The 26 T cell receptor beta chains reported below all come from one sample, sequenced in a study of T cells expressing NK-cell markers. TCRdb reprocessed the 5' RACE reads and stores each CDR3 protein as one record, lacking DNA. Here the sample table reports about 550,000 distinct CDR3 sequences. Material: blood T cells: a sorted CD56 or NKG2C T cell subset, CD4+ or CD8+ T cells, or bulk PBMC T cells (not recorded which). The receptors derive from a man aged 18 to 35 in good health.

This chain links TRBV5-1 with TRBJ1-1; TCRdb proposes TRBD1, but this gene call is untestable without DNA. The CDR3 spans 15 residues. Germline V gene lookup returns CDR1 SGHRS and CDR2 YFSETQ. CDR3: CASSLGGRGDTEAFF.

The rearrangement joins TRBV7-2 to TRBJ2-7; lacking DNA, the TRBD1 call made by TCRdb goes unchecked. This CDR3 comprises 15 residues. CDR1 SGHTA and CDR2 FQGNSA come from the germline V gene. This CDR3 is CASSPGGGRGYEQYF.

The chain links TRBV5-1 to TRBJ2-5. The CDR3 contains 16 residues. Germline CDR1 reads SGHRS; CDR2 reads YFSETQ. The chain's CDR3 is CASSLGRVKSQETQYF.

The chain is built from TRBV5-1 and TRBJ2-2. CDR1 is SGHRS and CDR2 is YFSETQ in the germline V gene. CDR3 size: 13 residues. The CDR3 reads CASSVTERGELFF.

The gene calls are TRBV7-2 and TRBJ1-2. This CDR3 spans 13 amino acids. CDR1 is SGHTA and CDR2 is FQGNSA in the germline V gene. CDR3 in amino acids: CASSSRAEGGYTF. Variable domain in full (rest from reference TRBV7-2 and TRBJ1-2): GAGVSQSPSNKVTEKGKDVELRCDPISGHTALYWYRQSLGQGLEFLIYFQGNSAPDKSGLPSDRFSAERTGGSVSTLTIQRTQQEDSAVYLCASSSRAEGGYTFGSGTRLTVV.

The V call is TRBV5-1, the J call TRBJ1-1; with no DNA, the TCRdb D assignment of TRBD1 cannot be verified. This CDR3 contains 17 residues. The germline gives CDR1 SGHRS, CDR2 YFSETQ. The CDR3 loop reads CASSPGQGVSGNTEAFF. The complete variable domain, with remaining parts taken from reference TRBV5-1 and TRBJ1-1, reads KAGVTQTPRYLIKTRGQQVTLSCSPISGHRSVSWYQQTPGQGLQFLFEYFSETQRNKGNFPGRFSGRQFSNSRSEMNVSTLELGDSALYLCASSPGQGVSGNTEAFFGQGTRLTVV.

The rearrangement links TRBV12-3 or TRBV12-4 to TRBJ2-1; as DNA is missing, the TRBD1 call by TCRdb cannot be tested. This CDR3 region has 14 residues. CDR3 protein: CASSPRTGVNEQFF.

The J gene is TRBJ2-3, the V gene TRBV10-1; TCRdb's D call of TRBD2 is untestable without DNA. The CDR3 runs 15 residues. Looked up from germline, CDR1 is WNHNN and CDR2 is SYGVQD (reference sequence). Here the CDR3 reads CASSERAGAKDTQYF.

V is TRBV15 and J is TRBJ2-1; without DNA, the TCRdb call of TRBD1 cannot be checked. The CDR3 contains 19 residues. CDR1 and CDR2 (germline): LNHNV, YYDKDF (reference sequence). This chain's CDR3 is CATSRGPPSRDRAYNEQFF.

CDR3 in amino acids: CASSLSPWAGVGNQPQHF. The chain is built from TRBV28 and TRBJ1-5; the D call from TCRdb, TRBD1, cannot be confirmed without DNA. This CDR3 is 18 amino acids long. The germline CDR1 and CDR2 sequences are MDHEN and SYDVKM.

The chain recombines TRBV11-2 with TRBJ2-1; TCRdb reports TRBD2, a call that lacks DNA to check it against. The germline V gene has CDR1 SGHAT and CDR2 FQNNGV. The CDR3 runs 19 residues. Here the CDR3 reads CASSLVSPASGSSYNEQFF.

This chain links TRBV11-1 with TRBJ2-7; TCRdb designates TRBD2, a call that cannot be tested without DNA. The germline V gene has CDR1 SGHAT and CDR2 FQDESV (reference sequence). This CDR3 has 20 amino acids. The CDR3 protein is CASSGYIGASGRAPSYEQYF. Combining the CDR3 with reference TRBV11-1 and TRBJ2-7 gives the whole variable domain EAEVAQSPRYKITEKSQAVAFWCDPISGHATLYWYRQILGQGPELLVQFQDESVVDDSQLPKDRFSAERLKGVDSTLKIQPAELGDSAMYLCASSGYIGASGRAPSYEQYFGPGTRLTVT.

This sequence joins TRBV30 and TRBJ1-1. Germline loops: CDR1 GTSNPN, CDR2 SVGIG (reference sequence). The CDR3 is 13 residues long. CDR3 loop: CAWRGQGRAEAFF. Full variable domain (rest looked up from reference TRBV30 and TRBJ1-1): SQTIHQWPATLVQPVGSPLSLECTVEGTSNPNLYWYRQAAGRGLQLLFYSVGIGQISSEVPQNLSASRPQDRQFILSSKKLLLSDSGFYLCAWRGQGRAEAFFGQGTRLTVV.

This chain connects TRBV12-3 or TRBV12-4 to TRBJ2-5; the TCRdb call, TRBD1, lacks DNA for checking. CDR3 length: 17 residues. CDR3 protein: CASSLRAGQDLQETQYF.

The chain couples TRBV5-6 to TRBJ1-2; TCRdb picks TRBD1, but there is no DNA to check that call. CDR3 length: 12 residues. Germline CDR1 SGHDT, CDR2 YYEEEE. The CDR3 loop is CASSLTGEGYTF.

The chain couples TRBV20-1 to TRBJ2-1; TCRdb selects TRBD1, and the lack of DNA leaves this call unchecked. The CDR3 loop spans 14 amino acids. The germline CDR1 and CDR2 sequences are DFQATT and SNEGSKA (reference sequence). This chain's CDR3 is CSASWQGAKNEQFF.

The chain couples TRBV20-1 to TRBJ2-7; TCRdb reports TRBD2, a call that lacks DNA to check it against. The CDR3 totals 13 residues. Germline V CDR1 and CDR2: DFQATT, SNEGSKA (reference sequence). Here the CDR3 reads CSAQPGLGVEQYF.

The chain employs TRBV5-1 and TRBJ1-3. Germline V gene sequence: CDR1 SGHRS, CDR2 YFSETQ. CDR3 length equals 12 residues. CDR3 region: CASSSGSGTIYF.

The chain carries TRBV5-1 and TRBJ1-1; TCRdb lists TRBD1, though no DNA is available to test this call. The CDR3 has 14 amino acids. Germline loops: CDR1 SGHRS, CDR2 YFSETQ. Here the CDR3 reads CASSLAEGGYEAFF. Full variable domain (outside the CDR3, taken from reference TRBV5-1 and TRBJ1-1): KAGVTQTPRYLIKTRGQQVTLSCSPISGHRSVSWYQQTPGQGLQFLFEYFSETQRNKGNFPGRFSGRQFSNSRSEMNVSTLELGDSALYLCASSLAEGGYEAFFGQGTRLTVV.

The chain uses TRBV3-1 and TRBJ2-7; without DNA, the TCRdb call of TRBD2 cannot be checked. CDR3 length: 15 residues. Per the germline V gene, CDR1 is LGHDT and CDR2 is YNNKEL (reference sequence). The CDR3 loop is CASSQKGLAIYEQYF.

V usage is TRBV11-1 and J usage is TRBJ2-4; the TCRdb D gene call, TRBD2, has no DNA to confirm it. The CDR3 runs 18 residues. Germline values: CDR1 SGHAT, CDR2 FQDESV (reference sequence). The CDR3 spells CASSPGLAGGIAKNIQYF.

V is TRBV4-2 and J is TRBJ1-2; TCRdb calls TRBD1, which cannot be checked without DNA. The germline gives CDR1 LGHNA, CDR2 YNFKEQ. This CDR3 is built from 17 residues. The CDR3 spells CASSQDPYTGHFYGYTF.

This chain connects TRBV5-1 to TRBJ2-2; TCRdb reports TRBD1, a call that lacks DNA to check it against. This CDR3 spans 18 amino acids. Germline V gene sequence: CDR1 SGHRS, CDR2 YFSETQ. The chain's CDR3 is CASRSRLGGPSNTGELFF. Full variable domain (rest looked up from reference TRBV5-1 and TRBJ2-2): KAGVTQTPRYLIKTRGQQVTLSCSPISGHRSVSWYQQTPGQGLQFLFEYFSETQRNKGNFPGRFSGRQFSNSRSEMNVSTLELGDSALYLCASRSRLGGPSNTGELFFGEGSRLTVL.

This chain joins TRBV29-1 and TRBJ2-7; TCRdb indicates TRBD1, and absent DNA this call remains unverified. The CDR3 contains 11 residues. Germline V gene sequence: CDR1 SQVTM, CDR2 ANQGSEA. The CDR3 region is CSVGTGLEQYF.

This chain joins TRBV5-1 and TRBJ2-1; absent DNA, TCRdb's TRBD2 call cannot be checked. CDR1 and CDR2 from the germline V gene are SGHRS and YFSETQ. The CDR3 runs 16 residues. The CDR3 sequence: CASSLGGRDAYNEQFF.

J is TRBJ2-1 and V is TRBV7-9; TCRdb designates TRBD1, a call that cannot be tested without DNA. CDR1 is SEHNR and CDR2 is FQNEAQ in the germline V gene (reference sequence). The CDR3 has 16 residues. CDR3 protein: CASSLGTGQSYNEQFF.